The 31 T cell receptor beta chains below come from one sample, sequenced in a study of tumor-infiltrating lymphocytes in primary liver carcinoma. The investigators made TCR beta cDNA from about 510 ng total RNA, using a constant-region primer. Three nested multiplex PCR rounds of slightly modified ARM-PCR generated TCR beta libraries. A C-beta reverse primer was combined with TRBV1-TRBV30 forward primers in the first two PCR rounds, and each round had ten to eleven cycles. Each CDR3 protein is one row after TCRdb ran MiXCR on the multiplex PCR reads. This sample has about 75,000 distinct CDR3 sequences, with roughly 72% found just once. The source material, about 18-31 mg of unsorted bulk tissue, was used to co-extract RNA and DNA. The sample was tumor-adjacent normal liver tissue. These receptors all stem from a man aged 40-55 years with primary liver carcinoma and hepatitis B virus infection.

The chain joins TRBV29-1 to TRBJ1-2, with D possibly being TRBD1 (5 bases). Per the germline V gene, CDR1 is SQVTM and CDR2 is ANQGSEA. CDR3 length: 11 amino acids. CDR3 bases: TGCTGCGGTCGACAGATCGATGGCTACACCTTC. Translating it yields CCGRQIDGYTF.

With respect to this clonotype: The junction does not match germline at one end; this may be a read error. The chain carries TRBV6-1 and TRBJ2-7, with 10 bases lining up with TRBD2. This CDR3 region has 15 residues. Germline V CDR1 and CDR2: MNHNS, SASEGT. The CDR3 loop reads CASCEGVAGGYEQYF. The CDR3 DNA reads TGTGCCAGCTGTGAAGGAGTAGCGGGAGGTTACGAGCAGTACTTC.

This chain connects TRBV6-5 to TRBJ2-1; D may correspond to TRBD1 or TRBD2 (5 bases each). The CDR3 consists of 16 residues. V was pared by 0 bases and J by 7 bases, with 16 bases between. CDR1 MNHEY and CDR2 SVGAGI come from the germline V gene. The CDR3 sequence is CASSYSTGGSINEQFF. CDR3 DNA: TGTGCCAGCAGTTACTCGACTGGGGGTTCGATAAATGAGCAGTTCTTC.

By sample fraction, this clonotype is medium-sized (0.01 to 0.1%). The CDR3 bases are TGTGCCAGCAGCTCTCAACCTGAATACTTGAATTCACCCCTCCACTTT. Translating gives CASSSQPEYLNSPLHF. The V and J genes are TRBV11-2 and TRBJ1-6; no clear D gene. V was shortened by 4 bases and J by 7 bases, with 17 bases between the two germline ends. The CDR3 is made up of 16 amino acids. CDR1 is SGHAT and CDR2 is FQNNGV in the germline V gene.

This chain connects TRBV28 to TRBJ1-2; D not certain. This CDR3 region has 13 residues. V was pared by 11 bases and J by 8 bases, with 21 bases between. Germline V CDR1 and CDR2: MDHEN, SYDVKM. CDR3 nucleotides: TGTGCCCGCTTTGAGTCCGAGACAAACGGCTACACCTTC. Its translation: CARFESETNGYTF.

The chain is built from TRBV6-5 and TRBJ2-7; TRBD2 matches 7 bases. J lost 5 bases, V lost 6 bases, and 13 bases had no gene match. Germline V gene sequence: CDR1 MNHEY, CDR2 SVGAGI. The CDR3 has 15 amino acids. The CDR3 loop reads CASSYRRAGTNEQYF. CDR3 nucleotides: TGTGCCAGCAGCTACCGCCGGGCGGGGACTAACGAGCAGTACTTC.

CDR3 amino acids: CGGRAPHGWGVNTEAFF. The CDR3 DNA is TGCGGCGGGAGGGCCCCACATGGGTGGGGGGTGAACACTGAAGCTTTCTTT. The chain employs TRBV29-1 and TRBJ1-1, with TRBD1 as a possible D gene (5 bases). This CDR3 is built from 17 residues. Per germline, CDR1 SQVTM and CDR2 ANQGSEA.

A word on this clonotype: This sequence may be a read error, since a much larger clone differs from it by one base. The chain couples TRBV30 to TRBJ2-7, with 7 nucleotides matching TRBD2. The CDR3 runs to 15 residues. Trimming removed 7 bases from V and 9 bases from J; junction bases left unmatched: 21. The germline CDR1 and CDR2 sequences are GTSNPN and SVGIG (reference sequence). This CDR3 is CAFTADWAGVRVQYF. The DNA of the CDR3 is TGTGCCTTCACGGCCGACTGGGCGGGAGTTCGCGTGCAGTACTTC.

Only a few counts were recorded for this clonotype. At one of its ends the junction is not consistent with the germline gene, which may arise from a read error. J is TRBJ2-7 and V is TRBV11-1; D is undetermined. Germline CDR1 reads SGHAT; CDR2 reads FQDESV (reference sequence). The CDR3 has 12 amino acids. The CDR3 sequence: CTSSPKVYEQYF. CDR3 coding DNA: TGTACCAGCAGCCCGAAAGTTTACGAGCAGTACTTC.

About this clonotype: One end of the junction varies from germline; a read error may be responsible. The chain has TRBV12-3 or TRBV12-4 and TRBJ2-1, with 8 bases lining up with TRBD2. The CDR3 runs to 15 residues. Here the CDR3 DNA reads TGTGCCAGCAGTTTAGAGGGCCGGGGGGGCAATGAGCAGATCTTC. This encodes CASSLEGRGGNEQIF.

Turning to this clonotype: One end of the junction does not line up with germline, which may come from a read error. This CDR3 reads CASSTRGNTAAFF. CDR3 sequence (DNA): TGTGCCAGCAGCACCAGGGGGAACACTGCAGCTTTCTTT. This chain links TRBV7-8 with TRBJ1-1; TRBD1 matches at 7 bases. The germline gives CDR1 SGHVS, CDR2 FQNEAQ. The CDR3 is made up of 13 amino acids.

As regards this clonotype: A much larger clone differs from this one at a single base, so this may be a read error. The rearrangement links TRBV11-1 to TRBJ2-7, with D hard to call. The CDR3 spans 11 residues. CDR1 and CDR2 from the germline V gene are SGHAT and FQDESV (reference sequence). The CDR3 nucleotides are TGTGCCATCAGCGTGGCAGACGAGCAGTACTTC. It specifies CAISVADEQYF.

This clonotype qualifies as medium-sized. The rearrangement joins TRBV4-1 to TRBJ1-2; D may be TRBD1 (6 bases). The CDR3 length is 14 residues. CDR1 is MGHRA and CDR2 is YSYEKL in the germline V gene. V lost 2 bases to trimming and J lost 4 bases, with 11 bases between them. The CDR3: CASSQYRDSYGYTF. The CDR3 DNA follows: TGCGCCAGCAGCCAATACAGGGACTCCTATGGCTACACCTTC.

Note on this clonotype: Here the CDR3 omits its conserved ending phenylalanine or tryptophan, so a read error is the likely source. The CDR3 reads CSVGVAGGFYNEQFL. CDR3 bases: TGCAGCGTTGGAGTAGCGGGAGGGTTCTACAATGAGCAGTTCCTC. The chain combines TRBV29-1 with TRBJ2-1; 11 bases match TRBD2. J gave up 3 bases and V 4 bases, and 5 bases lay outside the gene matches. CDR3 length: 15 amino acids. Germline CDR1 is SQVTM and CDR2 is ANQGSEA.

On this clonotype: It may be a read error: a sequence one base away is much more abundant. The CDR3 protein is CASSLWTRGNQPQHF. The CDR3 DNA reads TGTGCCAGCAGCCTCTGGACAAGGGGGAATCAGCCCCAGCATTTT. The rearrangement links TRBV28 to TRBJ1-5, with D perhaps matching TRBD1 (6 bases). The CDR3 is 15 amino acids. CDR1 and CDR2 (germline): MDHEN, SYDVKM. The V and J ends lost 6 bases and 4 bases respectively, with 16 bases between them.

On this clonotype: Since no conserved phenylalanine or tryptophan closes the CDR3, a read error is the likely cause. The chain uses TRBV11-2 and TRBJ2-7; D is ambiguous. Trimming removed 5 bases at V and 0 bases at J, with 14 bases between. This CDR3 is built from 15 residues. CDR1 and CDR2 from the germline V gene are SGHAT and FQNNGV. This CDR3 reads CASSTTDFSSYEQYY. CDR3 sequence (DNA): TGTGCCAGCAGCACCACAGATTTTAGCTCCTACGAGCAGTACTAT.

Note on this clonotype: This sequence may be a read error, since a much larger clone differs from it by one base. The rearrangement links TRBV5-1 to TRBJ2-2, with D unresolved. From germline, CDR1 is SGHRS and CDR2 YFSETQ. This CDR3 is 13 amino acids long. V shed 3 bases and J shed 7 bases, with 10 bases lying between them. The CDR3 bases are TGCGCCAGCAGCTCTCACTACGTCGGGGAGCTGTTTTTT. It codes for CASSSHYVGELFF.

As regards this clonotype: Its ends do not fully match the called genes, so a read error is possible. The V call is TRBV5-1, the J call TRBJ2-2; D is possibly TRBD1 or TRBD2 (5 bases each). Germline V gene sequence: CDR1 SGHRS, CDR2 YFSETQ. The CDR3 is made up of 16 amino acids. CDR3: CASSLLHRTNTGELFF. In nucleotides, the CDR3 is TGCGCCAGCAGCTTACTTCACAGGACGAACACCGGGGAACTGTTTTTT.

This clonotype occurred many times. This rearrangement joins TRBV28 to TRBJ1-6; possibly TRBD1 for D (5 bases). Looked up from germline, CDR1 is MDHEN and CDR2 is SYDVKM. The V end was cut by 4 bases, the J end by 4 bases, with 14 bases between. CDR3 size: 16 residues. The CDR3 loop reads CASSSDGTMYNSPLHF. The CDR3, as DNA: TGTGCCAGCAGTTCCGACGGGACCATGTATAATTCACCCCTCCACTTT. Together with reference TRBV28 and TRBJ1-6, the CDR3 gives the full variable domain: DVKVTQSSRYLVKRTGEKVFLECVQDMDHENMFWYRQDPGLGLRLIYFSYDVKMKEKGDIPEGYSVSREKKERFSLILESASTNQTSMYLCASSSDGTMYNSPLHFGNGTRLTVT.

On this clonotype: The junction departs from germline at one end; a sequencing error may be responsible. This sequence joins TRBV11-2 and TRBJ2-1, with 9 bases that match TRBD2. This CDR3 region has 15 residues. The germline V gene has CDR1 SGHAT and CDR2 FQNNGV. CDR3 nucleotide sequence: TGTGTCAGCAACCCCGGGACTAGCAACTATAATGAGCAGTTCTTC. Translation gives CVSNPGTSNYNEQFF.

This clonotype was detected many times. At one end, the junction sequence differs from germline, possibly due to a read error. The chain joins TRBV6-7 to TRBJ2-7; no clear D gene. TRBV6-7 is an ORF; its function is uncertain. This CDR3 has 12 residues. CDR3 residues: CASSYSAHEQYF. CDR3 nucleotide sequence: TGTGCCAGCAGCTACTCTGCCCACGAGCAGTACTTC.

This chain connects TRBV7-3 to TRBJ2-1; D might be TRBD2 (6 bases). Trimming cost V 5 bases and J 8 bases, with 16 bases left between them. Germline V gene sequence: CDR1 SGHTA, CDR2 FQGTGA. The CDR3 extends over 14 amino acids. This CDR3 reads CASSQSGTLYEQFF. As DNA, the CDR3 is TGTGCCAGCAGCCAGTCCGGGACTCTCTATGAGCAGTTCTTC.

A word on this clonotype: The germline gene is not matched at one end of the junction; a read error may be the cause. J is TRBJ2-5 and V is TRBV29-1; 8 bases fit TRBD1. CDR3 length: 15 residues. CDR1 SQVTM and CDR2 ANQGSEA come from the germline V gene. In DNA form, the CDR3 reads TGCAGTGTTGAGACCAACAGGGGGTGCGGAGAGACTCAGTACTTC. Translating it yields CSVETNRGCGETQYF. The full variable domain, completed using reference TRBV29-1 and TRBJ2-5, is SAVISQKPSRDICQRGTSLTIQCQVDSQVTMMFWYRQQPGQSLTLIATANQGSEATYESGFVIDKFPISRPNLTFSTLTVSNMSPEDSSIYLCSVETNRGCGETQYFGPGTRLLVL.

For this clonotype: One end of the junction varies from germline; a read error may be responsible. The genes are TRBV11-2 and TRBJ2-1, with D possibly TRBD1 on 5 matching bases. The CDR3 sequence is 15 residues long. The germline V gene has CDR1 SGHAT and CDR2 FQNNGV. CDR3 residues: CPSSDPLGHYNEQVF. DNA of the CDR3: TGTCCCAGCAGCGACCCCCTGGGGCACTACAATGAGCAGGTCTTC.

V and J are TRBV24-1 and TRBJ2-2; the match to TRBD2 covers 8 bases. V shed 2 bases and J 4 bases; nucleotides not matched to a gene: 5. The CDR3 loop spans 16 amino acids. The V gene's germline CDR1 is KGHDR and CDR2 SFDVKD. The CDR3 spells CATSDSSGHGTGELFF. CDR3 in DNA: TGTGCCACCAGTGATTCTAGCGGGCATGGCACCGGGGAGCTGTTTTTT.

The rearrangement joins TRBV29-1 to TRBJ2-5; D may be TRBD1 or TRBD2 (5 bases each). V was clipped by 4 bases and J by 5 bases, with 17 bases between them. The CDR3 is 14 amino acids. CDR1 and CDR2 (germline): SQVTM, ANQGSEA. CDR3 sequence (DNA): TGCAGCGTTGTGTCTGGGACCACATGGGAGACCCAGTACTTC. As protein: CSVVSGTTWETQYF.

Concerning this clonotype itself: The junction differs from germline at one of its ends, possibly a read error. This chain connects TRBV12-3 or TRBV12-4 to TRBJ2-1; 13 bases line up with TRBD2. The CDR3 totals 16 residues. The CDR3: CARSPPGLAGLNEQSF. In nucleotides, the CDR3 is TGTGCCAGGAGTCCGCCGGGACTAGCGGGACTCAATGAGCAGTCCTTC.

On this clonotype: A read error is likely, as this CDR3 ends without the conserved phenylalanine or tryptophan. CDR3 region: CASSSGSSYEQYL. CDR3 sequence (DNA): TGTGCCAGCAGCTCAGGCTCTTCCTACGAGCAGTACCTC. J is TRBJ2-7 and V is TRBV5-6; D ambiguous. This CDR3 is built from 13 residues. V was trimmed by 3 bases and J by 1 base, leaving 8 bases between them. Germline V gives CDR1 SGHDT, CDR2 YYEEEE.

The chain combines TRBV6-1 with TRBJ2-1, with TRBD2 identical over 13 bases. V was pared by 4 bases and J by 10 bases, with 10 bases of the junction left unmatched. The CDR3 consists of 16 residues. CDR1 is MNHNS and CDR2 is SASEGT in the germline V gene. The CDR3 loop is CASSGGLAGRTKEQFF. CDR3 in DNA: TGTGCCAGCAGTGGGGGACTAGCGGGAAGAACGAAAGAGCAGTTCTTC.

This clonotype has only a few counts. A much larger clone differs by one base, so this may be a read error. This chain links TRBV30 with TRBJ2-7, with a weak D call TRBD2 (6 bases). Looked up from germline, CDR1 is GTSNPN and CDR2 is SVGIG (reference sequence). The CDR3 is 14 amino acids. The CDR3 sequence is CTWSFGGNPYEQYF. The CDR3 DNA reads TGTACCTGGAGTTTTGGGGGGAATCCCTACGAGCAGTACTTC.

A word on this clonotype: Likely a read error: the CDR3 ends without its conserved phenylalanine or tryptophan. The V call is TRBV6-2 or TRBV6-3, the J call TRBJ2-3; D remains ambiguous. The germline V gene encodes CDR1 MNHEY and CDR2 SVGEGT. The V end lost 4 bases, the J end lost 5 bases, and 16 bases lay between the germline ends. This CDR3 region has 15 residues. The DNA of the CDR3 is TGTGCCAGCAGTTTCTCCGGCTCCCGTAGAGATACGCAGTATCTT. It is translated as CASSFSGSRRDTQYL.